Described below is a single T cell receptor (beta chain) sequence and its context. Its antigen remains unidentified. The germline gene is not matched at one end of the junction; a read error may be the cause. Germline V gene data show CDR1 as DFQATT and CDR2 as SNEGSKA (reference sequence). This CDR3 is 9 amino acids long. The source of the sample is a study of T-cell reconstitution after alpha-beta-depleted transplantation in children. Findings and limits, study-wide: Two months or so post-transplant, alpha-beta T cells reportedly derived from several hundred expanded graft clones.

It was with unique molecular identifiers that the TCRbeta library was prepared. TCRdb re-analysed the PCR reads in MiXCR, keeping a single row per CDR3 protein. The table records hundreds of thousands of distinct CDR3 sequences, approximately 15% of them present only once. The sample consisted of PBMCs, mostly from graft donor cells, taken 360 days after TCRalphabeta/CD19-depleted stem cell transplant. The chain recombines TRBV20-1 with TRBJ2-7; unclear D gene. This receptor was obtained from a male patient under 18 who had a stem cell transplant for acute lymphoblastic leukemia, so the T cells may come from the graft donor. CDR3 protein: CSAPGRAPF. In nucleotides, the CDR3 is TGCAGTGCCCCTGGTCGCGCACCCTTC.